This T cell receptor (beta chain) was sequenced in a study of blood T cell repertoires in COVID-19. This clone was counted between two and nine times. TCRdb's copy holds only in-frame clones and misses some; the assay was immunoSEQ multiplex PCR. The sample carries 140,000 or so clones, about 88% recorded once. The CDR3 has 15 residues. The receptor's source is a human donor in a cohort sampled during active COVID-19. Sequencing was carried out using peripheral blood. The chain is built from TRBV21-1 and TRBJ2-2; TRBD2 is taken as the D call from the table, unchecked against the DNA. TRBV21-1 is recorded as a pseudogene. The DNA of the CDR3 is TGTGCCAGTCCAATAGCGGGTCCAGAGACCGGGGAGCTGTTTTTT. This codes for CASPIAGPETGELFF.